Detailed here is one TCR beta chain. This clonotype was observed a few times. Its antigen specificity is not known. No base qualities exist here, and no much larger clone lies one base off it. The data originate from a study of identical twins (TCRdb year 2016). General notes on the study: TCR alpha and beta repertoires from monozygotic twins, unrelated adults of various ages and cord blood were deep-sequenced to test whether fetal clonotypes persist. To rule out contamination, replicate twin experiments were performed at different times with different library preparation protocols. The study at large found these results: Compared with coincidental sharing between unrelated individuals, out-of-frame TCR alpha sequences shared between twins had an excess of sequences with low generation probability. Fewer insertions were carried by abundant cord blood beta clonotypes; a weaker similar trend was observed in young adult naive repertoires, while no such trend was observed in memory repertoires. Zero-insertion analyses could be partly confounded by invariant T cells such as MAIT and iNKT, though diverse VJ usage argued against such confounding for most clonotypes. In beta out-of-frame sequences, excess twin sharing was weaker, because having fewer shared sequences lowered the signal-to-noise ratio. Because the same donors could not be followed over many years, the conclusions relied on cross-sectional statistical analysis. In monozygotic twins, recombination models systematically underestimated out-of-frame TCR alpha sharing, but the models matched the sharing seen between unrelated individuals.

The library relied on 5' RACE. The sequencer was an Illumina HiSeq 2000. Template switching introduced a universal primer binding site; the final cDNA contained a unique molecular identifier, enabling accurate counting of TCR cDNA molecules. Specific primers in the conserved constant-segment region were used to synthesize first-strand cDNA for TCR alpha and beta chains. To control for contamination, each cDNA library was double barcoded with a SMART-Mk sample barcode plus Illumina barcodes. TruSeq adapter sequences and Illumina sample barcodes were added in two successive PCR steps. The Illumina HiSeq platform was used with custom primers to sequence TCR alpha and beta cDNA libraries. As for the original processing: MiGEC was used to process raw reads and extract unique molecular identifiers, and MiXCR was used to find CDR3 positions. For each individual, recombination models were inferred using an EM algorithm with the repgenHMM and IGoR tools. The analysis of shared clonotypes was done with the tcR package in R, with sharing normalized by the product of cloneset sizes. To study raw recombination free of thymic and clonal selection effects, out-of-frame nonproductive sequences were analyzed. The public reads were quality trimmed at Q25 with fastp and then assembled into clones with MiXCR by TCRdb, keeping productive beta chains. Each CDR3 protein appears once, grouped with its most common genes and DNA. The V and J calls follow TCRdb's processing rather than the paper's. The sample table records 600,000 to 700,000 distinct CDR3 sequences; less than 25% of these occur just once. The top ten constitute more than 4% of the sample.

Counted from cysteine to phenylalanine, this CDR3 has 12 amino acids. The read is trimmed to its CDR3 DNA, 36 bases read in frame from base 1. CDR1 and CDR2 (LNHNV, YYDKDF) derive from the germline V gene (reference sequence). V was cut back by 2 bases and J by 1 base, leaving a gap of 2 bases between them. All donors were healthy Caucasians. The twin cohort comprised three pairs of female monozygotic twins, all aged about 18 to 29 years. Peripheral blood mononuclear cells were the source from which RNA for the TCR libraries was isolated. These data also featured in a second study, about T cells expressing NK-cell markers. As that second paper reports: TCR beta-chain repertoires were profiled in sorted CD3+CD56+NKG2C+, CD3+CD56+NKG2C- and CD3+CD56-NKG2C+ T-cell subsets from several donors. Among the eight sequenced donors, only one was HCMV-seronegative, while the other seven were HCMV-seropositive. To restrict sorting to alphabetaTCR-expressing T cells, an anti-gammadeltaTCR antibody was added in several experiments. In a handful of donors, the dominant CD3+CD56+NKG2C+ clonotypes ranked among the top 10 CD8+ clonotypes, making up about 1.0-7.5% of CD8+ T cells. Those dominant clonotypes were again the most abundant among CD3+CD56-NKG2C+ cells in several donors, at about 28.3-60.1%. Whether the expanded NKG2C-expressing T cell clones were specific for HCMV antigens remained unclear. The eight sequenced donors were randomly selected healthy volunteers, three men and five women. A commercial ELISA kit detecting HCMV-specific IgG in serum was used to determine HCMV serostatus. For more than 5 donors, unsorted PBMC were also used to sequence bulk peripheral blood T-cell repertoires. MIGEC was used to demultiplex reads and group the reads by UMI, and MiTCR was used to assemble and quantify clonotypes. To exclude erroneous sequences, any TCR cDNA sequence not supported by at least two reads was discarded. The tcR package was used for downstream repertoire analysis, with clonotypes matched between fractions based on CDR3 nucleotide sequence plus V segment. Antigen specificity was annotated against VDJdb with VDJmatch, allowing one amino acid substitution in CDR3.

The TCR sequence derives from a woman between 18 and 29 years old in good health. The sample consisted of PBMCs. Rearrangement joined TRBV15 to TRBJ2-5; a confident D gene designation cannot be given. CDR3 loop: CATSRSQETQYF. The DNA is TGTGCCACCAGCAGATCCCAAGAGACCCAGTACTTC.